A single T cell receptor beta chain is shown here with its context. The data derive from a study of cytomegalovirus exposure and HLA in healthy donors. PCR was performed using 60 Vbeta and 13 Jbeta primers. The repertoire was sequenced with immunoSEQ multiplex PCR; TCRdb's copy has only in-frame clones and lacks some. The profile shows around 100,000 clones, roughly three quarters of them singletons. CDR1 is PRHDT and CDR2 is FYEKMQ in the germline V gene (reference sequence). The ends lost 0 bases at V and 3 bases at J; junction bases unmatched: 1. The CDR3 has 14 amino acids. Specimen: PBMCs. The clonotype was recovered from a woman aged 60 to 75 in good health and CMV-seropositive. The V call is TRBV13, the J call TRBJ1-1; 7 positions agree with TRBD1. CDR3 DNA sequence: TGTGCCAGCAGCTTAGGCAGGGGGGACACTGAAGCTTTCTTT. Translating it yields CASSLGRGDTEAFF.